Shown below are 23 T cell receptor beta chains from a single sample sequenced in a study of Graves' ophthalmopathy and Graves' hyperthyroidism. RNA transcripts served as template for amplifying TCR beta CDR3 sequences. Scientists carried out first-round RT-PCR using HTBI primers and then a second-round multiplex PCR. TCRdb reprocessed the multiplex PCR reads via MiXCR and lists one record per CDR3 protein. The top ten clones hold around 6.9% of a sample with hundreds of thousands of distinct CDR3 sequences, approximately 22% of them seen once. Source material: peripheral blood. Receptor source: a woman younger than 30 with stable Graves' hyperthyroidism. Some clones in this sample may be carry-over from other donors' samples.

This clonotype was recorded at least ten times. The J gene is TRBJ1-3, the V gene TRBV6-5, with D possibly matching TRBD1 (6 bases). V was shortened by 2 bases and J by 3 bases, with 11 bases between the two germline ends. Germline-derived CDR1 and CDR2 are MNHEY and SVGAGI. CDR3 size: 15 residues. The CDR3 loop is CASSYDGRGGNTIYF. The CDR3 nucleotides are TGTGCCAGCAGTTACGATGGCAGGGGTGGAAACACCATATATTTT.

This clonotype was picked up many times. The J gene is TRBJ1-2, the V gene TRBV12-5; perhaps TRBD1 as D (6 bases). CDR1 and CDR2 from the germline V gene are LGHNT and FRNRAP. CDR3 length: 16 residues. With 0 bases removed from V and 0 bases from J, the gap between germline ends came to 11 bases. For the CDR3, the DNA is TGTGCTAGTGGTTTGGTACTGGGGGGCCCTAACTATGGCTACACCTTC. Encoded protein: CASGLVLGGPNYGYTF.

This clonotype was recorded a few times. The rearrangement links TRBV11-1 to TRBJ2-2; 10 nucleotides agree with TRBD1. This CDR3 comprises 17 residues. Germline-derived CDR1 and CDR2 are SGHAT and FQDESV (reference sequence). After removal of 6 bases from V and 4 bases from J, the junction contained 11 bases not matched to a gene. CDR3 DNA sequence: TGTGCCAGCAGTCAACGTCCGGGACAGGGGACCACCGGGGAGCTGTTTTTT. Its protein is CASSQRPGQGTTGELFF.

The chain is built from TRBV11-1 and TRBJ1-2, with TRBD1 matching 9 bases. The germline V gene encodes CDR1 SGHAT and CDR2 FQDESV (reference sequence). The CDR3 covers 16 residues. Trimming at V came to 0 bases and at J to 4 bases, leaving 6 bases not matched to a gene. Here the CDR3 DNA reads TGTGCCAGCAGCTTAGCGGACAGGGGAAGTAGCTATGGCTACACCTTC. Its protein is CASSLADRGSSYGYTF. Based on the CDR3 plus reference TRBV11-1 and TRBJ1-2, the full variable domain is EAEVAQSPRYKITEKSQAVAFWCDPISGHATLYWYRQILGQGPELLVQFQDESVVDDSQLPKDRFSAERLKGVDSTLKIQPAELGDSAMYLCASSLADRGSSYGYTFGSGTRLTVV.

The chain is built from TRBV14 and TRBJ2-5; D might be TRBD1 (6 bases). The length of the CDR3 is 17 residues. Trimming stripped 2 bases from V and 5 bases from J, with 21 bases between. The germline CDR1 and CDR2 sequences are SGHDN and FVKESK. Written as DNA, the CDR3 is TGTGCCAGCAGCCAATTCCGGGACATCCTACAGAGGGAGACCCAGTACTTC. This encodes CASSQFRDILQRETQYF.

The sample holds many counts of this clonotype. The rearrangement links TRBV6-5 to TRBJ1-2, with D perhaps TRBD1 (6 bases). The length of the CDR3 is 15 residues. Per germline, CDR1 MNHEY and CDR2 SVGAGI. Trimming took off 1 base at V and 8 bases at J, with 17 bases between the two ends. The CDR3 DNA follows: TGTGCCAGCAGTTACTTGACCCAGGGGAGTGTAGGCTACACCTTC. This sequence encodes CASSYLTQGSVGYTF.

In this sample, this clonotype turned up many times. The CDR3 nucleotides read TGTGCCAGCAGCCCAGCCACGGGACCCGGGAATCAGGGCTACACCTTC. Translating it yields CASSPATGPGNQGYTF. This chain uses TRBV28 with TRBJ1-2; D might be TRBD1 (5 bases). The CDR3 length is 16 residues. Germline CDR1 reads MDHEN; CDR2 reads SYDVKM. V was cut by 6 bases and J by 8 bases, with 25 bases left in between.

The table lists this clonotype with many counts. The CDR3 DNA reads TGCGCCACAAGGACAGGGATGGGGGAGCAGTACTTC. Protein product: CATRTGMGEQYF. The rearrangement uses TRBV4-1 and TRBJ2-7; 8 bases are a match to TRBD1. Germline V gives CDR1 MGHRA, CDR2 YSYEKL. V lost 10 bases, J lost 7 bases, and 9 bases stayed unmatched. There are 12 residues in the CDR3.

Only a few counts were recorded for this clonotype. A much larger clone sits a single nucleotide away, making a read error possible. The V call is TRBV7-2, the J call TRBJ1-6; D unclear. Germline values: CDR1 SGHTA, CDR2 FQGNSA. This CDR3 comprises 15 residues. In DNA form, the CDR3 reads TGTGCCAGCAGCTACCGGGAGGTCCGCAATTCACTCCTCCACTTT. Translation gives CASSYREVRNSLLHF.

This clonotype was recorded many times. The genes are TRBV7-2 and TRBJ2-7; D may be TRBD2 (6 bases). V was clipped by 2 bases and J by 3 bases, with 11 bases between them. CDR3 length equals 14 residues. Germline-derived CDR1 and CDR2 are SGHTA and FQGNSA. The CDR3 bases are TGTGCCAGCAGCTTAAGGGGAGGCTTCTACGAGCAGTACTTC. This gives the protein CASSLRGGFYEQYF.

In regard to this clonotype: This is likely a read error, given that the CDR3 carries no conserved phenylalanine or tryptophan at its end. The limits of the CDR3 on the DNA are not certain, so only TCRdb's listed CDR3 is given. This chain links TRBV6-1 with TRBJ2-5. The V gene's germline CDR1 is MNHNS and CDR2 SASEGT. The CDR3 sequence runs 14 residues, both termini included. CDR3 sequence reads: CASRPVWAGETQDY.

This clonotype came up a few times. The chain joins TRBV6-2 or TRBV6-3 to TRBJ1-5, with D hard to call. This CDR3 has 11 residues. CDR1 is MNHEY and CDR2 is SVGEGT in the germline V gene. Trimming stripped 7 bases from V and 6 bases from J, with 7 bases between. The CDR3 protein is CASTSGQPQHF. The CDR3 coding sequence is TGTGCCAGCACGTCAGGTCAGCCCCAGCATTTT.

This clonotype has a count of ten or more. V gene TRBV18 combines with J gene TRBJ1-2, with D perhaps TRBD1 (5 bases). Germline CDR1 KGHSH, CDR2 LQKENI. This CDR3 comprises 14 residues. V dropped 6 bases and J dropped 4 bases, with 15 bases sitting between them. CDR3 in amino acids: CASSPNGHVYGYTF. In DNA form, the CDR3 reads TGTGCCAGCTCCCCAAATGGACATGTCTATGGCTACACCTTC.

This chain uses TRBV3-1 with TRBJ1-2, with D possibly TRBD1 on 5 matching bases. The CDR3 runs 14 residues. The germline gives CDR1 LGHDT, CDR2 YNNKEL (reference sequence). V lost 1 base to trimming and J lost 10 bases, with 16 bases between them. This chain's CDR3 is CASSQVEGRAIYTF. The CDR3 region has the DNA TGTGCCAGCAGCCAAGTTGAGGGCAGGGCGATCTACACCTTC.

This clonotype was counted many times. The CDR3 loop reads CASGKGNAYEQYF. CDR3 sequence (DNA): TGTGCCAGCGGTAAGGGTAATGCCTACGAGCAGTACTTC. The chain joins TRBV12-3 or TRBV12-4 to TRBJ2-7, with no clear D. The CDR3 spans 13 residues. V lost 8 bases and J 2 bases, leaving 13 bases between the germline ends.

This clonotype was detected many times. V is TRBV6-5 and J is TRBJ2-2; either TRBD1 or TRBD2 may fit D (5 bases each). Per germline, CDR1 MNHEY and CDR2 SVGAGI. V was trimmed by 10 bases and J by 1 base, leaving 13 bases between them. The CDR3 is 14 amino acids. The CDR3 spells CATSGTVNTGELFF. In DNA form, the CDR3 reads TGTGCCACCTCCGGGACGGTGAACACCGGGGAGCTGTTTTTT.

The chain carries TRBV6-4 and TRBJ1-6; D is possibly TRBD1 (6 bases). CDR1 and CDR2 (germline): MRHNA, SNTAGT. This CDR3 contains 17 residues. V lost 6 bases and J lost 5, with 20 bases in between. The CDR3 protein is CASSFKPWAGDNSPLHF. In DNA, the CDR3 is TGTGCCAGCAGCTTCAAGCCCTGGGCAGGGGATAATTCACCCCTCCACTTT.

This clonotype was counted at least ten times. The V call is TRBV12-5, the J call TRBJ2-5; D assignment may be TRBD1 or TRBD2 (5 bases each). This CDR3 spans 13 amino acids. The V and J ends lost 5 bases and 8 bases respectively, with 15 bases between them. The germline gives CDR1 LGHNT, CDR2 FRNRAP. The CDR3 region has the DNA TGTGCTAGTGGTCCCGAGGGGTGGGGAACCCAGTACTTC. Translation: CASGPEGWGTQYF.

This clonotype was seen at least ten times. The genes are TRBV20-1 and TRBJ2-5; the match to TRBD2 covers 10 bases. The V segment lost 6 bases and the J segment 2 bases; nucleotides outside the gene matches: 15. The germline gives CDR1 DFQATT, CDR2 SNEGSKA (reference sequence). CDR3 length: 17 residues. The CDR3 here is CSASLTLAGVWQETQYF. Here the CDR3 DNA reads TGCAGTGCCTCTCTGACCCTAGCGGGAGTATGGCAAGAGACCCAGTACTTC.

CDR3 nucleotide sequence: TGTGCCAGCAGCCGTCAGGTGAATCAGCCCCAGCATTTT. Translating gives CASSRQVNQPQHF. The rearrangement uses TRBV12-3 or TRBV12-4 and TRBJ1-5; D gene uncertain. The CDR3 totals 13 residues. The V gene lost 6 bases and the J gene lost 4 bases, with 10 bases spanning the gap.

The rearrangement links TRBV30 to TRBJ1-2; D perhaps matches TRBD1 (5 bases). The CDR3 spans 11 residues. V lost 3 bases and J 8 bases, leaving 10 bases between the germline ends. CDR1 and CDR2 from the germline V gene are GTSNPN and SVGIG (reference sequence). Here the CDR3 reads CAWSGAGGYTF. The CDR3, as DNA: TGTGCCTGGAGCGGCGCAGGGGGCTACACCTTC.

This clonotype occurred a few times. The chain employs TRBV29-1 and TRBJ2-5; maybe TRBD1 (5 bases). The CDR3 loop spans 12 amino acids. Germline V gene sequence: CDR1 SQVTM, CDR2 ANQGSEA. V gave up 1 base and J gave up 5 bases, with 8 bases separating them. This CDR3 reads CSVEGGRETQYF. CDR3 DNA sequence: TGCAGCGTTGAAGGGGGCCGCGAGACCCAGTACTTC.

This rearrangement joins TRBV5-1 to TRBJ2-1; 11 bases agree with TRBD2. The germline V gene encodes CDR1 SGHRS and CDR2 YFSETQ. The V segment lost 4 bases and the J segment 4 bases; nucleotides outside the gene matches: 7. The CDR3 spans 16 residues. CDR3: CASSALAGVHYNEQFF. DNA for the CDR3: TGCGCCAGCAGCGCACTAGCGGGGGTACATTACAATGAGCAGTTCTTC.